Sequencing of this T cell receptor (beta chain) was carried out in a study of T cells expressing NK-cell markers. About the study: Repertoire data for TCR beta were derived from sorted T cells (CD3+CD56+NKG2C+, CD3+CD56+NKG2C- and CD3+CD56-NKG2C+). The study, taken as a whole, reports: There remained a lack of clarity about HCMV specificity of expanded NKG2C+ T cell clones.

As regards this clonotype: Its antigen is not identified.

Germline V gene sequence: CDR1 SGHVS, CDR2 FNYEAQ. The CDR3 totals 12 residues. UMIs were included in TCR beta cDNA generated by 5'RACE template switching. From its re-call of the 5' RACE reads, TCRdb lists each CDR3 protein once, without DNA. The sample totals roughly 380,000 distinct CDR3 sequences; its top ten clones hold around 5.3%. The chain employs TRBV7-6 and TRBJ2-5. Sequencing used blood T cells: a sorted CD56 or NKG2C T cell subset, CD4+ or CD8+ T cells, or bulk PBMC T cells (not recorded which). The sequence was collected from a man aged 18 to 69 in good health. The CDR3 loop is CASSLELETQYF. The full variable domain, its missing parts supplied by reference TRBV7-6 and TRBJ2-5, is GAGVSQSPRYKVTKRGQDVALRCDPISGHVSLYWYRQALGQGPEFLTYFNYEAQQDKSGLPNDRFSAERPEGSISTLTIQRTEQRDSAMYRCASSLELETQYFGPGTRLLVL.